Sequencing of this T cell receptor beta chain was carried out in a study of T-cell memory formation after mild COVID-19. General study points: A subset of responding clones appeared in pre-infection memory, suggesting cross-reactive memory joined. Chiefly within CM and EM were the contracting CD4+ clones; CD8+ ones were within EMRA.

Trimming shortened V by 3 bases and J by 1 base, and 8 bases separated the two germline ends. The CDR3 extends over 13 amino acids. CDR1 DFQATT and CDR2 SNEGSKA come from the germline V gene (reference sequence). Constant-segment primers and 5'RACE yielded cDNA libraries for TCR alpha and TCR beta, each carrying sample barcodes and UMIs. TCRdb passed the 5' RACE reads through MiXCR, listing each CDR3 protein once. This sample has approximately 180,000 distinct CDR3 sequences, with under 20% found just once. This clonotype was counted only a few times. As yet, its antigen is unknown. Source material: PBMCs or a T cell subset sorted from them (not recorded which). The rearrangement joins TRBV20-1 to TRBJ2-3, with D possibly being TRBD2 (6 bases). This TCR derives from an adult woman who had mild COVID-19 (a few samples of this study predate the infection). Cell type and time point are not known. This chain's CDR3 is CSASVAGTDTQYF. CDR3 nucleotides: TGCAGTGCTAGCGTAGCGGGCACAGATACGCAGTATTTT.